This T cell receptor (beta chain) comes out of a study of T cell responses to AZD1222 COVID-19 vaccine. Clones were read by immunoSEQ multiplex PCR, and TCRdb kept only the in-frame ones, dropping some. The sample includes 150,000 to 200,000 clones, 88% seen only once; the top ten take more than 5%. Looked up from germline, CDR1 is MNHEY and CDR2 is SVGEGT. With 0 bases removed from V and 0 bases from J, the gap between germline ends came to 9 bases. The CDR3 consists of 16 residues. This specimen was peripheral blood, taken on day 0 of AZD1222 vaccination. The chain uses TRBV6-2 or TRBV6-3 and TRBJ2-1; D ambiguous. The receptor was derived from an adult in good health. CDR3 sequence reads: CASSYSNQISYNEQFF. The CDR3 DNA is TGTGCCAGCAGTTACTCGAACCAGATCTCCTACAATGAGCAGTTCTTC.